Sequencing of this T cell receptor beta chain was carried out in a study of blood T cell repertoires in COVID-19. As for the study in general: The cDNA or gDNA used as material had been derived from T cells, B-cell-depleted T cells, or PBMCs.

As originally analysed: Amplifying reference gene primers gave estimates of nucleated cell counts. Here immunoSEQ multiplex PCR was the method, and the copy in TCRdb shows in-frame clones only, minus some. V and J calls and clone size are copied from that table; D and trimming were computed from the DNA. The sample has 200,000 to 250,000 clones, less than 90% seen once. This clonotype was obtained from a woman older than 75 with active or convalescent COVID-19. The sequenced material came from peripheral blood.

The CDR3 sequence is CASSLISGRVEGYTF. DNA for the CDR3: TGTGCCAGCAGTTTAATATCGGGCAGGGTCGAAGGCTACACCTTC. The chain uses TRBV27 and TRBJ1-2; a weak D match, TRBD1 (5 bases). Germline V gene data show CDR1 as MNHEY and CDR2 as SMNVEV (reference sequence). The CDR3 is 15 residues long. V lost 2 bases and J lost 8, with 18 bases in between.